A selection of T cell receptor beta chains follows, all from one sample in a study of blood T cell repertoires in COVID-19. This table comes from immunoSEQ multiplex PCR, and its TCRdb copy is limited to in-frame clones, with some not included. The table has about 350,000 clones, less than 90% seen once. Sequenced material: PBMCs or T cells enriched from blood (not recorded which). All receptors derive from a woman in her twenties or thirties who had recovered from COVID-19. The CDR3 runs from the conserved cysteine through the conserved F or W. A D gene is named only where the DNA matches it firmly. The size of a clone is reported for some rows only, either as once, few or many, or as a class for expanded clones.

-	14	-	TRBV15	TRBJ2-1	CATAKESNYNEQFF	TGTGCCACCGCCAAAGAGAGTAACTACAATGAGCAGTTCTTC
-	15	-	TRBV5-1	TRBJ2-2	CASSLGTIQGGELFF	TGCGCCAGCAGCTTAGGGACAATCCAAGGCGGGGAGCTGTTTTTT
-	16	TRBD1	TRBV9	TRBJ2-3	CASSVGSTGDTDTQYF	TGTGCCAGCAGCGTAGGATCCACAGGGGACACAGATACGCAGTATTTT
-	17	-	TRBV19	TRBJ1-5	CATSVRDGGYSNQPQHF	TGTGCAACGTCGGTACGGGATGGCGGGTATAGCAATCAGCCCCAGCATTTT
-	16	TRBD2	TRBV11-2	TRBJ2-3	CASSAGLAGNTDTQYF	TGTGCCAGCAGCGCGGGACTAGCGGGGAACACAGATACGCAGTATTTT
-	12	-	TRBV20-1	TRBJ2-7	CSASYSADEQYF	TGCAGTGCTAGTTACTCCGCTGACGAGCAGTACTTC
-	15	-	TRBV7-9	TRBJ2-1	CASSSGGPLYNEQFF	TGTGCCAGCAGCTCCGGGGGGCCTTTGTACAATGAGCAGTTCTTC
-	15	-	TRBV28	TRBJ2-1	CASSSYMSSYNEQFF	TGTGCCAGCAGTTCATACATGTCCTCCTACAATGAGCAGTTCTTC
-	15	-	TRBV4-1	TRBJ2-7	CASSHAVTGSYEQYF	TGCGCCAGCAGCCACGCCGTGACAGGCTCCTACGAGCAGTACTTC
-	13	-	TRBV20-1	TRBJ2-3	CSASVDSTDTQYF	TGCAGTGCTAGTGTAGATAGCACAGATACGCAGTATTTT
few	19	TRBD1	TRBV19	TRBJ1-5	CASSYYTGKGAGGNQPQHF	TGTGCCAGTAGTTACTACACAGGGAAGGGGGCTGGGGGCAATCAGCCCCAGCATTTT
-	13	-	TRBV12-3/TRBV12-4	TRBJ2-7	CASRRGSLYEQYF	TGTGCCAGCAGGCGAGGGAGCCTCTACGAGCAGTACTTC
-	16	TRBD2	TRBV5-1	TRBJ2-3	CASSPGLAGSTDTQYF	TGCGCCAGCAGCCCGGGACTAGCGGGAAGCACAGATACGCAGTATTTT
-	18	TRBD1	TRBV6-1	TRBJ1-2	CASSERGQGARPGYGYTF	TGTGCCAGCAGTGAGAGGGGACAGGGGGCGCGTCCTGGGTATGGCTACACCTTC
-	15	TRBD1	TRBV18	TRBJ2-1	CASSAGTATYNEQFF	TGTGCCAGCTCAGCAGGGACAGCCACCTACAATGAGCAGTTCTTC
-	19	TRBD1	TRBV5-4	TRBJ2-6	CASSSWTGGAESGANVLTF	TGTGCCAGCAGCTCGTGGACAGGGGGCGCGGAATCTGGGGCCAACGTCCTGACTTTC
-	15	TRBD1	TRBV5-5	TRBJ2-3	CASSFGQGGTDTQYF	TGTGCCAGCAGCTTCGGACAGGGCGGCACAGATACGCAGTATTTT
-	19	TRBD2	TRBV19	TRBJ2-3	CASSIRSGGLLLHTDTQYF	TGTGCCAGTAGTATTAGGAGCGGGGGCCTTCTCCTTCACACAGATACGCAGTATTTT
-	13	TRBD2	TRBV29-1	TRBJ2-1	CSVHGGEYNEQFF	TGCAGCGTTCACGGGGGGGAATACAATGAGCAGTTCTTC
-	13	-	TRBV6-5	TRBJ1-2	CASSYTGSYGYTF	TGTGCCAGCAGTTACACGGGGTCTTATGGCTACACCTTC
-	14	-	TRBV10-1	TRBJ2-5	CASSETGIAETQYF	TGCGCCAGCAGTGAGACAGGGATCGCGGAGACCCAGTACTTC
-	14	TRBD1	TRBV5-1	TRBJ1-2	CASSYDRATYGYTF	TGCGCCAGCAGCTACGACAGGGCCACATATGGCTACACCTTC
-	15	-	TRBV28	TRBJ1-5	CASSPQQGWNQPQHF	TGTGCCAGCAGCCCTCAACAGGGTTGGAATCAGCCCCAGCATTTT
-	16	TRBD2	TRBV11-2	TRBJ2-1	CASSGTSGGAPDEQFF	TGTGCCAGCAGCGGGACTAGCGGGGGGGCCCCGGATGAGCAGTTCTTC
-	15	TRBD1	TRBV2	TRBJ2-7	CASRGDSNSAYEQYF	TGTGCCAGCAGAGGGGACAGCAACTCAGCCTACGAGCAGTACTTC
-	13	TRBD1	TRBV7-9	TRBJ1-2	CASSLSTGSGYTF	TGTGCCAGCAGCTTATCGACAGGGTCTGGCTACACCTTC
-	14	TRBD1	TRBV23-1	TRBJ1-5	CASSQRDRCVVKHF	TGCGCCAGCAGTCAACGGGACAGGTGTGTGGTGAAGCATTTT
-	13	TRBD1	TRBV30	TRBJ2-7	CAWSVRTGSEQYF	TGTGCCTGGAGTGTACGGACAGGGTCCGAGCAGTACTTC
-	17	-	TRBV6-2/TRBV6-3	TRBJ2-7	CASSGPRQVGMRYEQYF	TGTGCCAGCAGTGGCCCACGACAGGTCGGGATGAGGTACGAGCAGTACTTC
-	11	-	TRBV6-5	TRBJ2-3	CASTWAGTQYF	TGTGCCAGCACCTGGGCAGGTACGCAGTATTTT
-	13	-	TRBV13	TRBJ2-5	CASSLSPGETQYF	TGTGCCAGCAGCTTAAGTCCGGGAGAGACCCAGTACTTC
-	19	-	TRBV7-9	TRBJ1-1	CASSPPMKREFRGLSPAFF	TGTGCCAGCAGCCCACCGATGAAGCGGGAGTTTCGAGGTCTATCCCCAGCTTTCTTT
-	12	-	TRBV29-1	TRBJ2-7	CSVEPGAGEQYF	TGCAGCGTCGAACCAGGGGCGGGCGAGCAGTACTTC